A selection of T cell receptor beta chains follows, all from one sample in a study of blood T cell repertoires in COVID-19. The protocol was immunoSEQ multiplex PCR, while the TCRdb copy is restricted to in-frame clones and leaves out a portion. Altogether approximately 220,000 clones are present, approximately 86% being singletons, with the ten largest covering about 4.7%. Sequenced input: PBMCs or T cells enriched from blood (not recorded which). These receptor sequences come from a woman aged 25 to 39 who had been exposed to COVID-19. Each CDR3 is given with its conserved first and last residue. A D gene is named only where the DNA matches it firmly. Clone size appears in some rows only: once, few, many, or a class for an expanded clone.

clone size: .
V gene: TRBV19
J gene: TRBJ1-2
CDR3 length: 12
D gene: .
CDR3 protein: CASRRQGYGYTF
CDR3 DNA: TGTGCCAGTAGACGGCAGGGGTATGGCTACACCTTC

clone size: .
V gene: TRBV6-5
J gene: TRBJ1-2
CDR3 length: 14
D gene: .
CDR3 protein: CASRKGDAGYGYTF
CDR3 DNA: TGTGCCAGCAGGAAAGGGGATGCCGGCTATGGCTACACCTTC

clone size: .
V gene: TRBV9
J gene: TRBJ1-2
CDR3 length: 15
D gene: .
CDR3 protein: CASSVGVLANYGYTF
CDR3 DNA: TGTGCCAGCAGCGTAGGGGTCCTAGCTAACTATGGCTACACCTTC

clone size: .
V gene: TRBV18
J gene: TRBJ1-1
CDR3 length: 16
D gene: .
CDR3 protein: CASSPVRASEWTEAFF
CDR3 DNA: TGTGCCAGCTCACCGGTCAGGGCCTCTGAGTGGACTGAAGCTTTCTTT

clone size: .
V gene: TRBV19
J gene: TRBJ1-1
CDR3 length: 14
D gene: TRBD1
CDR3 protein: CASSMVDRGPEAFF
CDR3 DNA: TGTGCCAGTAGTATGGTGGACAGGGGTCCTGAAGCTTTCTTT

clone size: once
V gene: TRBV5-4
J gene: TRBJ2-3
CDR3 length: 16
D gene: .
CDR3 protein: CASGHRRDSLTDTQYF
CDR3 DNA: TGTGCCAGCGGACACCGCCGGGACTCCCTCACAGATACGCAGTATTTT

clone size: .
V gene: TRBV5-1
J gene: TRBJ1-1
CDR3 length: 15
D gene: TRBD1
CDR3 protein: CASSPQGQGGPEAFF
CDR3 DNA: TGCGCCAGCAGCCCCCAAGGACAGGGAGGCCCTGAAGCTTTCTTT

clone size: .
V gene: TRBV7-2
J gene: TRBJ2-7
CDR3 length: 15
D gene: TRBD1
CDR3 protein: CASSLQDRGPYEQYF
CDR3 DNA: TGTGCCAGCAGCTTACAAGACAGGGGGCCCTACGAGCAGTACTTC

clone size: .
V gene: TRBV30
J gene: TRBJ1-2
CDR3 length: 11
D gene: .
CDR3 protein: CAWSVLHGYTF
CDR3 DNA: TGTGCCTGGAGTGTACTCCATGGCTACACCTTC

clone size: once
V gene: TRBV2
J gene: TRBJ2-3
CDR3 length: 14
D gene: TRBD2
CDR3 protein: CASNLAGATDTQYF
CDR3 DNA: TGTGCCAGCAATCTAGCGGGGGCCACAGATACGCAGTATTTT

clone size: .
V gene: TRBV29-1
J gene: TRBJ1-2
CDR3 length: 15
D gene: TRBD1
CDR3 protein: CSVVTGTGNTGGYTF
CDR3 DNA: TGCAGCGTTGTTACCGGGACAGGGAACACAGGGGGCTACACCTTC

clone size: few
V gene: TRBV18
J gene: TRBJ1-5
CDR3 length: 15
D gene: .
CDR3 protein: CASSPLPGSNQPQHF
CDR3 DNA: TGTGCCAGCTCACCCCTTCCAGGGAGCAATCAGCCCCAGCATTTT

clone size: .
V gene: TRBV10-2
J gene: TRBJ2-7
CDR3 length: 12
D gene: .
CDR3 protein: CASRAADYEQYF
CDR3 DNA: TGCGCCAGCAGGGCGGCAGACTACGAGCAGTACTTC

clone size: .
V gene: TRBV11-2
J gene: TRBJ2-7
CDR3 length: 14
D gene: TRBD1
CDR3 protein: CASSFRDRAYEQYF
CDR3 DNA: TGTGCCAGCAGCTTCCGGGACAGGGCCTACGAGCAGTACTTC

clone size: few
V gene: TRBV12-5
J gene: TRBJ2-4
CDR3 length: 16
D gene: .
CDR3 protein: CASGEAGNRAKNIQYF
CDR3 DNA: TGTGCTAGTGGCGAGGCGGGGAATCGGGCCAAAAACATTCAGTACTTC

clone size: .
V gene: TRBV5-1
J gene: TRBJ1-2
CDR3 length: 13
D gene: TRBD1
CDR3 protein: CASRGDRDYGYTF
CDR3 DNA: TGCGCCAGCAGGGGGGACAGAGACTATGGCTACACCTTC

clone size: .
V gene: TRBV2
J gene: TRBJ2-3
CDR3 length: 13
D gene: .
CDR3 protein: CASSPGITDTQYF
CDR3 DNA: TGTGCCAGCAGTCCAGGGATCACAGATACGCAGTATTTT

clone size: .
V gene: TRBV5-1
J gene: TRBJ2-5
CDR3 length: 14
D gene: TRBD1
CDR3 protein: CASRDTGGVETQYF
CDR3 DNA: TGCGCCAGCAGAGATACAGGGGGCGTAGAGACCCAGTACTTC

clone size: .
V gene: TRBV18
J gene: TRBJ1-6
CDR3 length: 14
D gene: .
CDR3 protein: CASSRINGQAPLHF
CDR3 DNA: TGTGCCAGCTCACGGATAAACGGTCAGGCGCCCCTCCACTTT

clone size: .
V gene: TRBV2
J gene: TRBJ2-2
CDR3 length: 14
D gene: TRBD2
CDR3 protein: CASRAGGDTGELFF
CDR3 DNA: TGTGCCAGCAGAGCGGGGGGAGATACCGGGGAGCTGTTTTTT

clone size: .
V gene: TRBV9
J gene: TRBJ2-2
CDR3 length: 14
D gene: TRBD1
CDR3 protein: CASSVGDRVGELFF
CDR3 DNA: TGTGCCAGCAGCGTAGGAGACAGGGTCGGGGAGCTGTTTTTT

clone size: once
V gene: TRBV6-5
J gene: TRBJ1-4
CDR3 length: 15
D gene: TRBD1
CDR3 protein: CASRMTGTGGEKLFF
CDR3 DNA: TGTGCCAGCAGGATGACCGGGACAGGGGGGGAAAAACTGTTTTTT

clone size: .
V gene: TRBV19
J gene: TRBJ2-1
CDR3 length: 12
D gene: .
CDR3 protein: CASSSRASLEFF
CDR3 DNA: TGTGCCAGTAGTTCCAGGGCATCATTGGAGTTCTTC

clone size: .
V gene: TRBV3-1/TRBV3-2
J gene: TRBJ1-5
CDR3 length: 12
D gene: .
CDR3 protein: CASSPGGQPQHF
CDR3 DNA: TGTGCCAGCAGCCCCGGAGGGCAGCCCCAGCATTTT

clone size: .
V gene: TRBV11-2
J gene: TRBJ1-6
CDR3 length: 18
D gene: .
CDR3 protein: CASSLIAGGSSYNSPLHF
CDR3 DNA: TGTGCCAGCAGCTTAATAGCCGGGGGGAGCTCCTATAATTCACCCCTCCACTTT

clone size: .
V gene: TRBV12-5
J gene: TRBJ2-7
CDR3 length: 18
D gene: TRBD2
CDR3 protein: CASGLVVTSSGGAHEQYF
CDR3 DNA: TGTGCTAGTGGTTTGGTGGTGACGTCTAGCGGGGGGGCCCACGAGCAGTACTTC

clone size: .
V gene: TRBV12-5
J gene: TRBJ2-2
CDR3 length: 16
D gene: TRBD1
CDR3 protein: CASGLPSTGYAGELFF
CDR3 DNA: TGTGCTAGTGGTTTGCCGTCGACAGGGTATGCCGGGGAGCTGTTTTTT

clone size: .
V gene: TRBV25-1
J gene: TRBJ1-1
CDR3 length: 14
D gene: .
CDR3 protein: CASTRGGKNTEAFF
CDR3 DNA: TGTGCCAGCACCCGGGGAGGAAAGAACACTGAAGCTTTCTTT

clone size: few
V gene: TRBV5-4
J gene: TRBJ1-5
CDR3 length: 14
D gene: .
CDR3 protein: CASSLDSSNQPQHF
CDR3 DNA: TGTGCCAGCAGCTTGGACAGTAGCAATCAGCCCCAGCATTTT

clone size: .
V gene: TRBV24-1
J gene: TRBJ2-3
CDR3 length: 16
D gene: TRBD2
CDR3 protein: CATSDRTSGITDTQYF
CDR3 DNA: TGTGCCACCAGTGATAGGACTAGCGGAATCACAGATACGCAGTATTTT

clone size: few
V gene: TRBV19
J gene: TRBJ1-1
CDR3 length: 13
D gene: .
CDR3 protein: CASSITDRLEAFF
CDR3 DNA: TGTGCCAGTAGTATAACGGACAGACTTGAAGCTTTCTTT

clone size: .
V gene: TRBV5-1
J gene: TRBJ1-1
CDR3 length: 19
D gene: .
CDR3 protein: CASSLDGGSLGDIRTEAFF
CDR3 DNA: TGCGCCAGCAGCTTGGATGGAGGGTCCCTAGGGGATATTCGCACTGAAGCTTTCTTT

clone size: .
V gene: TRBV6-5
J gene: TRBJ1-2
CDR3 length: 15
D gene: .
CDR3 protein: CASSYRGGSNYGYTF
CDR3 DNA: TGTGCCAGCAGTTACCGCGGGGGGAGTAACTATGGCTACACCTTC

clone size: .
V gene: TRBV13
J gene: TRBJ2-2
CDR3 length: 15
D gene: TRBD1
CDR3 protein: CASSLGDRDTGELFF
CDR3 DNA: TGTGCCAGCAGCTTAGGCGACAGGGACACCGGGGAGCTGTTTTTT

clone size: few
V gene: TRBV7-9
J gene: TRBJ2-7
CDR3 length: 17
D gene: TRBD2
CDR3 protein: CASSFPWGGRDSYEQYF
CDR3 DNA: TGTGCCAGCAGCTTCCCCTGGGGGGGAAGAGACTCCTACGAGCAGTACTTC

clone size: .
V gene: TRBV19
J gene: TRBJ1-4
CDR3 length: 14
D gene: .
CDR3 protein: CASTGSEENEKLFF
CDR3 DNA: TGTGCCAGTACCGGCTCGGAGGAGAATGAAAAACTGTTTTTT

clone size: .
V gene: TRBV27
J gene: TRBJ1-2
CDR3 length: 14
D gene: TRBD1
CDR3 protein: CASGPTGGTYGYTF
CDR3 DNA: TGTGCCAGCGGACCGACAGGGGGGACTTATGGCTACACCTTC

clone size: .
V gene: TRBV4-1
J gene: TRBJ1-2
CDR3 length: 12
D gene: .
CDR3 protein: CASSPNVGGYTF
CDR3 DNA: TGCGCCAGCAGCCCAAACGTGGGCGGCTACACCTTC

clone size: .
V gene: TRBV18
J gene: TRBJ1-1
CDR3 length: 15
D gene: TRBD1
CDR3 protein: CASSPIGQGFTEAFF
CDR3 DNA: TGTGCCAGCTCACCCATTGGACAGGGATTCACTGAAGCTTTCTTT

clone size: .
V gene: TRBV10-2
J gene: TRBJ2-1
CDR3 length: 12
D gene: .
CDR3 protein: CASSLRSNEQFF
CDR3 DNA: TGCGCCAGCAGTTTGAGGAGTAATGAGCAGTTCTTC

clone size: .
V gene: TRBV9
J gene: TRBJ2-3
CDR3 length: 15
D gene: TRBD2
CDR3 protein: CASSVLAGGTDTQYF
CDR3 DNA: TGTGCCAGCAGCGTACTAGCGGGGGGCACAGATACGCAGTATTTT

clone size: .
V gene: TRBV24-1
J gene: TRBJ1-5
CDR3 length: 17
D gene: TRBD1
CDR3 protein: CATSDAPGQGRNQPQHF
CDR3 DNA: TGTGCCACCAGTGATGCCCCGGGACAGGGTAGGAATCAGCCCCAGCATTTT

clone size: .
V gene: TRBV27
J gene: TRBJ1-2
CDR3 length: 14
D gene: .
CDR3 protein: CASSFEAGVYGYTF
CDR3 DNA: TGTGCCAGCAGTTTCGAGGCAGGGGTGTATGGCTACACCTTC

clone size: .
V gene: TRBV29-1
J gene: TRBJ2-6
CDR3 length: 15
D gene: TRBD1
CDR3 protein: CSVGDRSSGANVLTF
CDR3 DNA: TGCAGCGTGGGGGACAGGAGCTCTGGGGCCAACGTCCTGACTTTC

clone size: .
V gene: TRBV6-1
J gene: TRBJ1-3
CDR3 length: 13
D gene: .
CDR3 protein: CASSDGTSNTIYF
CDR3 DNA: TGTGCCAGCAGTGATGGGACATCAAACACCATATATTTT

clone size: few
V gene: TRBV18
J gene: TRBJ1-1
CDR3 length: 15
D gene: .
CDR3 protein: CASSPLELSGTEAFF
CDR3 DNA: TGTGCCAGCTCACCCCTCGAACTGAGTGGCACTGAAGCTTTCTTT

clone size: once
V gene: TRBV30
J gene: TRBJ2-5
CDR3 length: 14
D gene: TRBD1
CDR3 protein: CAWGQGALKETQYF
CDR3 DNA: TGTGCCTGGGGCCAGGGGGCCCTCAAAGAGACCCAGTACTTC